This TCR beta chain was sequenced in a study of shared clonotypes between healthy human individuals. About the study: Participating donors consisted of a couple of women and a few men aged 18 to 49. Three CD4 naive, three CD4 memory, two CD8 naive and one CD8 memory plate were used per donor. Study-wide points: The authors expected sequencing depth to affect clonotype sharing among donors.

Assay used: immunoSEQ multiplex PCR; TCRdb lists only in-frame clones, some missing. The sample lists 2,500,000 or so clones, approximately 93% occurring once. In regard to this clone: Its specificity is not known.

This CDR3 spans 15 amino acids. In germline, CDR1 is SEHNR, CDR2 FQNEAQ (reference sequence). V lost 2 bases and J lost 4, with 15 bases in between. Sequencing input: naive CD4+ T cells from PBMCs. Subset given: CD45RA+ positively selected. J is TRBJ2-7 and V is TRBV7-9; the D is unclear. The clonotype comes from a man aged 18 to 30 in good health. Some clones in this sample may be carry-over from other donors' samples. This CDR3 is CASSLSRESLYEQYF. The CDR3 coding sequence is TGTGCCAGCAGCTTAAGTAGAGAATCTCTTTACGAGCAGTACTTC.